The rows below give T cell receptor beta chains drawn from one sample of a study of OX40 agonist ivuxolimab in advanced cancers. The repertoire was sequenced with immunoSEQ multiplex PCR; TCRdb's copy has only in-frame clones and lacks some. The data hold approximately 10,000 clones, with about 63% observed a single time. The sequencing used CD4+ or CD8+ T cells sorted from blood, collected in a trial of the OX40 agonist ivuxolimab. These receptors were taken from an adult with an advanced solid tumor such as melanoma, head and neck, liver or kidney cancer. The CDR3 runs from the conserved cysteine through the conserved F or W. The order of the fields is clone size, D gene, V gene, J gene, CDR3 DNA, CDR3 protein. D genes are given only for firm matches. Where a row states a size, it is once, few, many or the class of an expanded clone; other rows omit it.

>-|-|TRBV5-1|TRBJ2-1
TGCGCCAGCAGCTTGGAGGTAGTGGGTAGCTCCTACAATGAGCAGTTCTTC
CASSLEVVGSSYNEQFF
>few|-|TRBV10-2|TRBJ1-1
TGCGCCAGCAGAAAGACAGGGAACACTGAAGCTTTCTTT
CASRKTGNTEAFF
>-|TRBD2|TRBV5-4|TRBJ2-7
TGTGCCAGCAGCTCCGGGACTAGCGTATACGAGCAGTACTTC
CASSSGTSVYEQYF
>-|-|TRBV27|TRBJ2-1
TGTGCCAGCAGTTCAGTCAGCTCGGGGTACAATGAGCAGTTCTTC
CASSSVSSGYNEQFF
>-|-|TRBV27|TRBJ2-1
TGTGCCAGCAGTTTAGAGAACTTCAACAATGAGCAGTTCTTC
CASSLENFNNEQFF
>-|-|TRBV19|TRBJ2-7
TGTGCCAGTAGTATAAAAGGAAGCAATTTATACGAGCAGTACTTC
CASSIKGSNLYEQYF
>-|TRBD2|TRBV6-9|TRBJ2-7
TGTGCCAGCACCCCGGCCCTAGCGGGTTACGAGCAGTACTTC
CASTPALAGYEQYF
>-|-|TRBV29-1|TRBJ1-1
TGCAGCGTTGAAGGGAGGACTGAAGCTTTCTTT
CSVEGRTEAFF
>-|TRBD1|TRBV6-1|TRBJ1-1
TGTGCCAGCAGTCCTCGACAGGGGTTGAACACTGAAGCTTTCTTT
CASSPRQGLNTEAFF
>once|TRBD2|TRBV6-5|TRBJ2-5
TGTGCCAGCAGTTATTTCGGGGGGAGACAAGAGACCCAGTACTTC
CASSYFGGRQETQYF
>medium-sized|TRBD1|TRBV7-9|TRBJ1-1
TGTGCCAGCAGCTCACCTACAGGGGGACCCGCTGAAGCTTTCTTT
CASSSPTGGPAEAFF
>-|-|TRBV29-1|TRBJ1-2
TGCAGCGGTCGCTCTAACTATGGCTACACCTTC
CSGRSNYGYTF
>-|-|TRBV27|TRBJ1-2
TGTGCCAGCAGTTATGGGTTGGTCTATGGCTACACCTTC
CASSYGLVYGYTF
>-|-|TRBV5-6|TRBJ2-7
TGTGCCAGCAGCTTGTACAGTGCCGAGCAGTACTTC
CASSLYSAEQYF
>-|-|TRBV19|TRBJ2-3
TGTGCCAGTAGTATACTTACAGGGACAGATACGCAGTATTTT
CASSILTGTDTQYF
>-|TRBD1|TRBV5-1|TRBJ2-5
TGCGCCAGCAGCGTTGGACAGGGGTCGATCGAGACCCAGTACTTC
CASSVGQGSIETQYF
>-|-|TRBV5-6|TRBJ2-7
TGTGCCAGCAGCCTGGACCCTTTGGGTGAGCAGTACTTC
CASSLDPLGEQYF
>-|-|TRBV28|TRBJ1-2
TGTGCCAGCAGCCTATTCCGGGAAATTACTGCGACTAACTATGGCTACACCTTC
CASSLFREITATNYGYTF
>large|-|TRBV28|TRBJ1-5
TGTGCCAGCAGTTTATCTCAGCCCCAGCATTTT
CASSLSQPQHF
>-|TRBD2|TRBV28|TRBJ2-1
TGTGCCACCTCGCTTGGGCGGGAGGTGGATGAGCAGTTCTTC
CATSLGREVDEQFF
>-|-|TRBV11-2|TRBJ2-2
TGTGCCAGCAGCTTAGGGAGGGAGCTGTTTTTT
CASSLGRELFF
>-|-|TRBV4-2|TRBJ1-2
TGTGCCAGCAGCCAAGCCGGGACGGAGAATGGCTACACCTTC
CASSQAGTENGYTF
>-|TRBD2|TRBV29-1|TRBJ2-7
TGCAGCGCCGGACTAGCGCCCTCCTACGAGCAGTACTTC
CSAGLAPSYEQYF